The subject of this entry is one T cell receptor (beta chain). The sample is drawn from a study of identifying expanded T cells in peripheral blood. The V gene end was trimmed by 1 base and the J gene end by 0 bases; junction bases not matched to a gene: 12. CDR3 length: 19 amino acids. Per germline, CDR1 LNHNV and CDR2 YYDKDF (reference sequence). Sequencing was performed with immunoSEQ multiplex PCR; in TCRdb, only in-frame clones are kept and a portion is missing. The data hold roughly 100,000 clones, with approximately 90% observed a single time. The material sequenced was blood. The sequence was obtained from a person between 18 and 75 years old in good health. The V and J genes are TRBV15 and TRBJ1-2; 9 nucleotides line up with TRBD1. The DNA for the CDR3 is TGTGCCACCAGCAGAGTAAATGTGACAGGGGGACGAACTAACTATGGCTACACCTTC. Protein: CATSRVNVTGGRTNYGYTF.